This is a list of T cell receptor beta chains from one sample in a study of T cell repertoires in cytomegalovirus infection. One entry per CDR3 protein, called by TCRdb with MiXCR from the reads. The sample carries 700,000 to 950,000 distinct CDR3 sequences, roughly 33% recorded once. Their recognized antigens are unknown. This specimen was cultured CD8+ T cells from PBMCs, taken from culture after CMV antigen stimulation. All receptors derive from a human donor in good health (CMV status not recorded). Some clones in this sample may be carry-over from other donors' samples. The CDR3 runs from the conserved cysteine through the conserved F or W. The order of the fields is D gene, V gene, clone size, J gene, CDR3 DNA, CDR3 protein. D genes are given only for firm matches. Clone size is shown for a subset of rows, as once, few, many or a class of expanded clone.

d_gene: TRBD2; v_gene: TRBV11-1; abundance: few; j_gene: TRBJ2-2; CDR3nt: TGTGCCAGCAGCTTAAGGCGGTATCGGACTAGCGCCGGGGAGCTGTTTTTT; CDR3aa: CASSLRRYRTSAGELFF
d_gene: .; v_gene: TRBV5-5; abundance: .; j_gene: TRBJ1-3; CDR3nt: TGTGCCAGCAGCTTGGTTGGGGGGCGAAGTGGAAACACCATATATTTT; CDR3aa: CASSLVGGRSGNTIYF
d_gene: .; v_gene: TRBV6-5; abundance: many; j_gene: TRBJ2-7; CDR3nt: TGTGCCAGCAGTCCAGGGGGGAGCTCCTACGAGCAGTACTTC; CDR3aa: CASSPGGSSYEQYF
d_gene: .; v_gene: TRBV29-1; abundance: once; j_gene: TRBJ1-1; CDR3nt: TGCAGCGCTGGGAGGATGGGGACCAACACTGAAGCTTTCTTT; CDR3aa: CSAGRMGTNTEAFF
d_gene: .; v_gene: TRBV11-2; abundance: .; j_gene: TRBJ2-1; CDR3nt: TGTGCCAGCAGCTTTTGGGCAGGGGAGATCAATGAGCAGTTCTTC; CDR3aa: CASSFWAGEINEQFF
d_gene: TRBD2; v_gene: TRBV12-3/TRBV12-4; abundance: .; j_gene: TRBJ2-3; CDR3nt: TGTGCCAGCAGTTTAAGCCGCGGGGGGGCGAATACGCAGTATTTT; CDR3aa: CASSLSRGGANTQYF
d_gene: .; v_gene: TRBV27; abundance: few; j_gene: TRBJ2-5; CDR3nt: TGTGCCAGCAGTTTAACGACAGACCAAGAGACCCAGTACTTC; CDR3aa: CASSLTTDQETQYF
d_gene: .; v_gene: TRBV4-3; abundance: few; j_gene: TRBJ2-1; CDR3nt: TGCGCCAGCAGGCAGATCGGAAGGGGCTCCTCTAACAATGAGCAGTTCTTC; CDR3aa: CASRQIGRGSSNNEQFF
d_gene: .; v_gene: TRBV3-1; abundance: .; j_gene: TRBJ1-1; CDR3nt: TGTGCCAGCAGCCGGAGAGGGATGAACACTGAAGCTTTCTTT; CDR3aa: CASSRRGMNTEAFF
d_gene: .; v_gene: TRBV12-3/TRBV12-4; abundance: .; j_gene: TRBJ1-5; CDR3nt: TGTGCCAGCAGTACCTCTCCTACCAGTCAGCCCCAGCATTTT; CDR3aa: CASSTSPTSQPQHF
d_gene: .; v_gene: TRBV7-2; abundance: few; j_gene: TRBJ2-3; CDR3nt: TGTGCCAGCAGCCTACAGGGTCCGACTAGCACAGATACGCAGTATTTT; CDR3aa: CASSLQGPTSTDTQYF
d_gene: .; v_gene: TRBV12-3/TRBV12-4; abundance: once; j_gene: TRBJ1-2; CDR3nt: TGTGCCAGCAGTTTAGGTGGAGGAAATCGATATGGCTACACCTTC; CDR3aa: CASSLGGGNRYGYTF
d_gene: TRBD1; v_gene: TRBV18; abundance: .; j_gene: TRBJ2-4; CDR3nt: TGTGCCAGCTCACCACTTAAAAGGGGGCCCAAAAACATTCAGTACTTC; CDR3aa: CASSPLKRGPKNIQYF
d_gene: .; v_gene: TRBV19; abundance: .; j_gene: TRBJ2-7; CDR3nt: TGTGCCAGTTCTGTATCTGACATACCCTACGAGCAGTACTTC; CDR3aa: CASSVSDIPYEQYF
d_gene: TRBD1; v_gene: TRBV5-1; abundance: once; j_gene: TRBJ2-6; CDR3nt: TGCGCCAGCAGCGCAGCATGGGACAGGAGTTCCTCTGGGGCCAACGTCCTGACTTTC; CDR3aa: CASSAAWDRSSSGANVLTF
d_gene: .; v_gene: TRBV10-3; abundance: few; j_gene: TRBJ2-3; CDR3nt: TGTGCCATTCAACCCGGGGAGACAGATACGCAGTATTTT; CDR3aa: CAIQPGETDTQYF
d_gene: TRBD1; v_gene: TRBV7-9; abundance: .; j_gene: TRBJ1-2; CDR3nt: TGTGCCAGCAGCTTACGATCGACAGGGAATGGCTACACCTTC; CDR3aa: CASSLRSTGNGYTF
d_gene: .; v_gene: TRBV5-1; abundance: .; j_gene: TRBJ2-3; CDR3nt: TGCGCCAGCAGCCATGAACCCGGGTCGGCAAGAAGCACAGATACGCAGTATTTT; CDR3aa: CASSHEPGSARSTDTQYF
d_gene: .; v_gene: TRBV15; abundance: few; j_gene: TRBJ1-1; CDR3nt: TGTGCCACCAGCAGGGAACTTCAGGGTAGGTCTGAAGCTTTCTTT; CDR3aa: CATSRELQGRSEAFF
d_gene: .; v_gene: TRBV12-3/TRBV12-4; abundance: .; j_gene: TRBJ1-5; CDR3nt: TGTGCCAGCAGTTTAAACGTAGATCAGCCCCAGCATTTT; CDR3aa: CASSLNVDQPQHF